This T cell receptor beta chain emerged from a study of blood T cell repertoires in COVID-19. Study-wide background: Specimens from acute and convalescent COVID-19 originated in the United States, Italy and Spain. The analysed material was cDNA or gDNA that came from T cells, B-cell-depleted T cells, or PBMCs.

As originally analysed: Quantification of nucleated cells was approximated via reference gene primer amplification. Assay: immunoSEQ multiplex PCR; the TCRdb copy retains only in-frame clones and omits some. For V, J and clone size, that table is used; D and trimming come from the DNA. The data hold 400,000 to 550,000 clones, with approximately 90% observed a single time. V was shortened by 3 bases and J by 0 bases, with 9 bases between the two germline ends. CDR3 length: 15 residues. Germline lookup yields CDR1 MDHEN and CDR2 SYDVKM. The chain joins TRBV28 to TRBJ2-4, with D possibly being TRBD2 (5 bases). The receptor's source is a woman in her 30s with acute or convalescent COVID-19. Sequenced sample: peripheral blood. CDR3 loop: CASSFRAVAKNIQYF. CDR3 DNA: TGTGCCAGCAGTTTCCGAGCGGTAGCCAAAAACATTCAGTACTTC.